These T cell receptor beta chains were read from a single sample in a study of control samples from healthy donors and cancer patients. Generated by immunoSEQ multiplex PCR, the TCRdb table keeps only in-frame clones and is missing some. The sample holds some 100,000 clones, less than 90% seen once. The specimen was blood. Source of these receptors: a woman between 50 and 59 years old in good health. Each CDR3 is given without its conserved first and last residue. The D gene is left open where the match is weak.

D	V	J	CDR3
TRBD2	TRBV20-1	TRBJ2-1	SASSPTSGGYNEQF
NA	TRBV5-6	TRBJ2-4	ASSLFQGGKNIQY
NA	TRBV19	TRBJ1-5	ASSWDGNSNQPQH
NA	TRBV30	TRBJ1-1	AWSDGLATAF
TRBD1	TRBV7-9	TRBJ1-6	ASSLGQGSNSPLH
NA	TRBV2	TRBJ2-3	ASSGGYPTTDTQY
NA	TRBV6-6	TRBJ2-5	ASYLGVLGYQETQY
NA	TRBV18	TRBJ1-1	ASSHRAQENTEAF
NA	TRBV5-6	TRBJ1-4	ASSRSPSFSNEKLF
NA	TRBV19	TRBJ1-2	ASSILGGGYT
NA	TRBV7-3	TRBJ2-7	ASSSTGHEQY
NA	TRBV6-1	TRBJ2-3	ASSDRIAIDTQY
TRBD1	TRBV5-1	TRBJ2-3	ASSLGSGGADTQY
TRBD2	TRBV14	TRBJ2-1	ASSPERGLLDEQF
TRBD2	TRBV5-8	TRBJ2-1	ASSLAGTSGSYNEQF
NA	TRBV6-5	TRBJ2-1	ASTPPGTNNEQF
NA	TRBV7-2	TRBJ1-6	ASSRGALGANSPLH
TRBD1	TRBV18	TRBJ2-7	ASSPGTGALSSYEQY
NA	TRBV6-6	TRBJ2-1	ASSLKGGGISSYNEQF
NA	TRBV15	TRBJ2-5	ATRYGRSQETQY
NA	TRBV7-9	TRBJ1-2	ASIPLTNYGYT
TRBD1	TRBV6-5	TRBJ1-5	ASSTRDSQQPQH
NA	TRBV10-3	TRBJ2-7	AISESELSGEQY
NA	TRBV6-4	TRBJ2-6	ASSEASGANVLT
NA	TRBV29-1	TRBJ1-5	SGGGGGNQPQH
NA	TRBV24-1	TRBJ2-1	ATKGSYNEQF
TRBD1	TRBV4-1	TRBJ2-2	ASSQKLGTGGRTGELF
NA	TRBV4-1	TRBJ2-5	ASSLQDFLGETQY
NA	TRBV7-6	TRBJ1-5	ASSLTTNQPQH
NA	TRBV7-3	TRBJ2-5	ASSQAVGGTQY
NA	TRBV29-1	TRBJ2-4	SVEALTAGRNIQY
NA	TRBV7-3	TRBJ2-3	ASSLWTDSDTQY